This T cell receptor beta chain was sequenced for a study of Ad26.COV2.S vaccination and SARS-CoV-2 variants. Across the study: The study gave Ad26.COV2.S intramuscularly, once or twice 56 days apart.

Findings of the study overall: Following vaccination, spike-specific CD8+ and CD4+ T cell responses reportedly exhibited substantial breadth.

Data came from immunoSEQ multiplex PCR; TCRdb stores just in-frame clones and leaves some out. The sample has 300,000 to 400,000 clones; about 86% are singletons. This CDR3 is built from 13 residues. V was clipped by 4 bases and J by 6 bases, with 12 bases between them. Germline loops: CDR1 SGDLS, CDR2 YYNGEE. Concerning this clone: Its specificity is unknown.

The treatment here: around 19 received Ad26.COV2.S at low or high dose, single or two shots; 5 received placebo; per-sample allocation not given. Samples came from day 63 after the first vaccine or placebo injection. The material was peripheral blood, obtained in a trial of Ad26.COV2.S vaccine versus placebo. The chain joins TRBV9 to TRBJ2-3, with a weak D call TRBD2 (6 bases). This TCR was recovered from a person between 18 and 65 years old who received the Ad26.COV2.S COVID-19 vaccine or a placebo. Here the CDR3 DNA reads TGTGCCAGCAGCCCTAGGCGGGACGATACGCAGTATTTT. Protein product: CASSPRRDDTQYF.